These 9 T cell receptor beta chains originate from one sample sequenced in a study of blood T cell repertoires in COVID-19. Assay used: immunoSEQ multiplex PCR; TCRdb lists only in-frame clones, some missing. The sample yields roughly 250,000 clones, over 75% seen once. The specimen was peripheral blood. The receptors stem from a woman aged 40 to 49 who had recovered from COVID-19.

For the CDR3, the DNA is TGTGCCAGCAGTTTTCGGGGGAACTCTGGAAACACCATATATTTT. Translated, it gives CASSFRGNSGNTIYF. The chain recombines TRBV6-6 with TRBJ1-3; TRBD1 might be the D (5 bases). The germline V gene encodes CDR1 MNHNY and CDR2 SVGAGI (reference sequence). The CDR3 sequence is 15 residues long. Trimming removed 4 bases from V and 0 bases from J, with 10 bases in between.

The CDR3 sequence is CASSLRPTGTGLNSPLHF. In DNA form, the CDR3 reads TGTGCCAGCAGTTTAAGGCCCACGGGGACAGGACTGAATTCACCCCTCCACTTT. The rearrangement uses TRBV7-8 and TRBJ1-6, with 8 bases matching TRBD1. Germline values: CDR1 SGHVS, CDR2 FQNEAQ. V trimming: 6 bases; J trimming: 7 bases; junction bases outside the gene matches: 17. CDR3 length equals 18 residues.

The J gene is TRBJ2-3, the V gene TRBV6-2 or TRBV6-3, with TRBD2 identical over 13 bases. With 2 bases clipped from V and 4 bases from J, the junction kept 0 bases outside the gene matches. Germline CDR1 and CDR2: MNHEY and SVGEGT. This CDR3 is built from 15 residues. Here the CDR3 reads CASSYGLAGADTQYF. The CDR3 DNA reads as TGTGCCAGCAGTTACGGACTAGCGGGGGCAGATACGCAGTATTTT.

This clone was observed a single time. The chain is built from TRBV19 and TRBJ2-1; 14 bases match TRBD2. Germline V gives CDR1 LNHDA, CDR2 SQIVND (reference sequence). V lost 8 bases, J lost 0 bases, and 12 bases stayed unmatched. This CDR3 comprises 19 residues. CDR3 sequence (DNA): TGTGCCAGTCCTACCGGGACTAGCGGGAGTCCGAGCTCCTACAATGAGCAGTTCTTC. Protein: CASPTGTSGSPSSYNEQFF.

This rearrangement joins TRBV3-1 (or the pseudogene TRBV3-2) to TRBJ1-3, with TRBD1 matching 7 bases. Trimming removed 6 bases from V and 7 bases from J; junction bases left unmatched: 15. The CDR3 is made up of 16 amino acids. Germline V gene data show CDR1 as LGHDT and CDR2 as YNNKEL (reference sequence). The CDR3 bases are TGTGCCAGCAGTCCCCTGTCCGGGACAGCCTGGAACACCATATATTTT. Translating it yields CASSPLSGTAWNTIYF.

This sequence joins TRBV18 and TRBJ2-3, with D possibly matching TRBD2 (5 bases). The CDR3 covers 17 residues. The germline gives CDR1 KGHSH, CDR2 LQKENI. V lost 0 bases and J lost 5, with 18 bases in between. CDR3: CASSPPAPHRGIDTQYF. The DNA of the CDR3 is TGTGCCAGCTCACCACCTGCCCCACACAGAGGGATAGATACGCAGTATTTT.

The rearrangement links TRBV12-3 or TRBV12-4 to TRBJ1-2, with 10 bases aligning to TRBD1. The CDR3 covers 12 residues. Losses at the gene ends were 8 bases for V and 8 bases for J; bases not matched to a gene: 5. The CDR3 here is CASGQGVLGYTF. The CDR3 DNA follows: TGTGCCAGCGGACAGGGGGTTTTGGGCTACACCTTC.

This chain uses TRBV28 with TRBJ2-7, with D possibly matching TRBD2 (6 bases). V was trimmed by 4 bases and J by 2 bases, leaving 15 bases between them. Germline CDR1 MDHEN, CDR2 SYDVKM. The CDR3 runs 15 residues. CDR3 amino acids: CASSSPTRATYEQYF. The CDR3 DNA reads TGTGCCAGCAGTTCCCCGACTAGAGCTACCTACGAGCAGTACTTC.

The J gene is TRBJ2-7, the V gene TRBV19; TRBD2 matches at 12 bases. V lost 5 bases, J lost 5 bases, and 10 bases stayed unmatched. Germline V gene lookup returns CDR1 LNHDA and CDR2 SQIVND (reference sequence). This CDR3 spans 16 amino acids. In DNA form, the CDR3 reads TGTGCCAGTAGTCTAGCGGGAGGGCCGTTTCTACACGAGCAGTACTTC. This translates into CASSLAGGPFLHEQYF.